The clone carrying this T cell receptor (beta chain) was detected only a few times. Its antigen is still unknown. Sequencing was performed with immunoSEQ multiplex PCR; in TCRdb, only in-frame clones are kept and a portion is missing. The table records about 120,000 clones, 95% of them present only once. The source of the sample is a study of graft-versus-host responses after intestinal transplantation. For the study at large: Induction using anti-thymocyte globulin, followed by tacrolimus and steroids for roughly 3 years, was given to all recipients.

The germline V and J ends were trimmed by 7 bases and 1 base, with 13 bases remaining between them. This CDR3 has 14 residues. The germline gives CDR1 MNHEY, CDR2 SVGAGI. Study conclusions and caveats: Association was observed between peak circulating GvH clone levels and early post-transplant HvG declines. Allografts carried high graft-versus-host to host-versus-graft clonal ratios in patients having graft-donor T cell macrochimerism.

The specimen was unstimulated CD8+ T cells sorted from spleen or lymph node cells, collected before intestinal transplant. The V gene is TRBV6-5, the J gene TRBJ1-1; D call uncertain. The sequence was obtained from a human donor who received an intestinal transplant. The CDR3 is CASNPEWGNTEAFF. The CDR3 DNA is TGTGCCAGCAACCCCGAATGGGGGAACACTGAAGCTTTCTTT.